This note documents a single T cell receptor (beta chain) sequence. Its target is not known. The record originates from a study of shared clonotypes between healthy human individuals. Study at large: The study used three CD4 naive, three CD4 memory, two CD8 naive and one CD8 memory plate per donor. Study-level points and caveats: Sampling used blood alone; tissue repertoires probably differ.

All donors qualified as healthy HIV-negative adults and had experienced no recent acute infections or vaccinations. Investigators divided CD4+ cells into CD45RA+ naive and CD45RA-negative memory subsets. Losses at the gene ends were 2 bases for V and 7 bases for J; bases not matched to a gene: 4. Germline CDR1 is PRHDT and CDR2 is FYEKMQ (reference sequence). The CDR3 has 14 amino acids. Using immunoSEQ multiplex PCR, the repertoire was profiled, and TCRdb retains in-frame clones only, with some absent. This table has a few hundred thousand clones, under 80% appearing once. The sequenced sample consisted of memory CD4+ T cells sorted from blood. Stated subset: CD45RA-negative fraction. This sequence was found in a man aged 25-40 years in good health. This chain uses TRBV13 with TRBJ1-4, with 7 bases aligning to TRBD1. As DNA, the CDR3 is TGTGCCAGCAGCTTAAGGGGGCGAGGTGAAAAACTGTTTTTT. It is translated as CASSLRGRGEKLFF. Filled out from reference TRBV13 and TRBJ1-4, the complete variable domain reads AAGVIQSPRHLIKEKRETATLKCYPIPRHDTVYWYQQGPGQDPQFLISFYEKMQSDKGSIPDRFSAQQFSDYHSELNMSSLELGDSALYFCASSLRGRGEKLFFGSGTQLSVL.